This T cell receptor beta chain stems from a study of blood T cell repertoires in COVID-19. The germline V and J ends were trimmed by 3 bases and 3 bases, with 19 bases remaining between them. The CDR3 is 17 residues long. Germline CDR1 SGHKS, CDR2 YYEKEE (reference sequence). Enrolment of Seattle patients took place during active infection, and they were followed longitudinally. The assay was immunoSEQ multiplex PCR, and TCRdb's table has in-frame clones only and misses some. The data contain 200,000 to 250,000 clones, approximately 90% of them seen just once; the ten biggest clones take up more than 0.7%.

The receptor's source is a man in his sixties with COVID-19, enrolled during active disease. The chain joins TRBV5-5 to TRBJ1-5; a possible D gene is TRBD1 (6 bases). Sequencing was done on a sample of peripheral blood. This CDR3 reads CASSSGAGALYNQPQHF. The CDR3 DNA follows: TGTGCCAGCAGCTCGGGGGCGGGAGCTTTATACAATCAGCCCCAGCATTTT.